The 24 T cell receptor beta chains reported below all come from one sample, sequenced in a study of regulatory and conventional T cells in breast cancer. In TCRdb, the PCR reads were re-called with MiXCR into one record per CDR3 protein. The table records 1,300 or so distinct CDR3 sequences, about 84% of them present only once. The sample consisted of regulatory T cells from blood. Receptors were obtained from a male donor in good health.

CDR3 loop: CSARRGALYNEQFF. CDR3 DNA: TGCAGTGCCAGACGGGGGGCACTTTATAATGAGCAGTTCTTC. The chain employs TRBV20-1 and TRBJ2-1; TRBD2 might be the D (7 bases). This CDR3 comprises 14 residues. Between the trimmed V and J ends, which lost 6 bases and 7 bases, there was a span of 19 bases. Germline V gene data show CDR1 as DFQATT and CDR2 as SNEGSKA (reference sequence).

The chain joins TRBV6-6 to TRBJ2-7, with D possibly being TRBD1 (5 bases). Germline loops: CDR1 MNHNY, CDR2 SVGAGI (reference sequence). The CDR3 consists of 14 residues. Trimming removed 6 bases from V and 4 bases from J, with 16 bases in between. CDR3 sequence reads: CASRIQIQAYEQYF. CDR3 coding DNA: TGTGCCAGCAGAATACAAATACAGGCATACGAGCAGTACTTC.

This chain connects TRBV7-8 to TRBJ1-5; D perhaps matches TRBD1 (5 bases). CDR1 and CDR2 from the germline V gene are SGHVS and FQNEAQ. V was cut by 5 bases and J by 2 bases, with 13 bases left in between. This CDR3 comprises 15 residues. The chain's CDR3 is CASSQRRDGNQPQHF. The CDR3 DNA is TGTGCCAGCAGCCAGCGGAGGGACGGCAATCAGCCCCAGCATTTT.

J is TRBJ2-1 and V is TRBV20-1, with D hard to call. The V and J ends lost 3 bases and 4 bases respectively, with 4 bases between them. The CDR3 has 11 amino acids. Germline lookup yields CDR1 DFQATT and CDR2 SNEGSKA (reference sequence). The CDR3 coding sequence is TGCAGTGCTAGGGGGTACAATGAGCAGTTCTTC. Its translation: CSARGYNEQFF.

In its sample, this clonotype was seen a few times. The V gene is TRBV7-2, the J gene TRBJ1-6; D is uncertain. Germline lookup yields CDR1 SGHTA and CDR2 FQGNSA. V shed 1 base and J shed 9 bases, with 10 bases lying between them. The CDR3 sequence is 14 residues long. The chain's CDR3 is CASSLGHGPSPLHF. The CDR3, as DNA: TGTGCCAGCAGCTTAGGACACGGCCCTTCACCCCTCCACTTT.

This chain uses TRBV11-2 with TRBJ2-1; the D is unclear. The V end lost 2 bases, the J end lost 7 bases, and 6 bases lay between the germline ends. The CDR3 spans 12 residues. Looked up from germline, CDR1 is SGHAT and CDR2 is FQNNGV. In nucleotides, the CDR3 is TGTGCCAGCAGCTTACTAGGGAATGAGCAGTTCTTC. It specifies CASSLLGNEQFF.

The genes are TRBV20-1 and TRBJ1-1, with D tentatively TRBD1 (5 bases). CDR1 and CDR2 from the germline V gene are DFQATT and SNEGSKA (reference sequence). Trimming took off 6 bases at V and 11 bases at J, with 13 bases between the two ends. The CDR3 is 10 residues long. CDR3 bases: TGCAGTGCGTTTACATCAGGGGCTTTCTTT. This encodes CSAFTSGAFF.

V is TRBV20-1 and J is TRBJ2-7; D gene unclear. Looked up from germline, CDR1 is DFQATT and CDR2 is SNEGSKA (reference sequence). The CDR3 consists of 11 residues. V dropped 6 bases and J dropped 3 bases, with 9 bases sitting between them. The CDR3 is CSADGFYEQYF. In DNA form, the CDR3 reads TGCAGTGCGGACGGGTTCTACGAGCAGTACTTC.

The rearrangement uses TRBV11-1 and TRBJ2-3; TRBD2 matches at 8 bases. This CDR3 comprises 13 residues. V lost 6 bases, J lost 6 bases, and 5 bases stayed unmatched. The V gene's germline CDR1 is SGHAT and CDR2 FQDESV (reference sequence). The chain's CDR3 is CASRSGGVDTQYF. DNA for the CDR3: TGTGCCAGCAGAAGCGGGGGAGTCGATACGCAGTATTTT.

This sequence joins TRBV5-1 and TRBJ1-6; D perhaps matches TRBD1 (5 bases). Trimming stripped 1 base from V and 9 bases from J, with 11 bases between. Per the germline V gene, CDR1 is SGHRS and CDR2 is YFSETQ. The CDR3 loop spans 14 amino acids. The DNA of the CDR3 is TGCGCCAGCAGCTTGACAGGCCCAGGTTCACCCCTCCACTTT. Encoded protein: CASSLTGPGSPLHF.

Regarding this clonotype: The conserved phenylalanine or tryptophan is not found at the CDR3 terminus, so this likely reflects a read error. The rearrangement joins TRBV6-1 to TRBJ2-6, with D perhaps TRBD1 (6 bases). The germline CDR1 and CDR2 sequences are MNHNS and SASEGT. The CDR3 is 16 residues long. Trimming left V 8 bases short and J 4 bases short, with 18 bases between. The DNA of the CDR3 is TGTGCCAGCGGCCCGGCAGGGGCTTTAGGGGCCAACGTCCTGACTTCC. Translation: CASGPAGALGANVLTS.

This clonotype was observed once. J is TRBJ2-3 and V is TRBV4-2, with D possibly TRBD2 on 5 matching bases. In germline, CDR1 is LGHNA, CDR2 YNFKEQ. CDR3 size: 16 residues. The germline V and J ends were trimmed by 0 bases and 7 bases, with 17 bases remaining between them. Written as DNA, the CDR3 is TGTGCCAGCAGCCAAGATAGGACTTCAAGTTGGAATACGCAGTATTTT. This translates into CASSQDRTSSWNTQYF.

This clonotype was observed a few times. The CDR3, as DNA: TGCGCCAGCAGCCAAGATCCCTCTCAGCCCCAGCATTTT. This codes for CASSQDPSQPQHF. The V gene is TRBV4-1, the J gene TRBJ1-5; D ambiguous. Trimming cost V 0 bases and J 6 bases, with 6 bases left between them. The CDR3 runs to 13 residues. Germline CDR1 MGHRA, CDR2 YSYEKL.

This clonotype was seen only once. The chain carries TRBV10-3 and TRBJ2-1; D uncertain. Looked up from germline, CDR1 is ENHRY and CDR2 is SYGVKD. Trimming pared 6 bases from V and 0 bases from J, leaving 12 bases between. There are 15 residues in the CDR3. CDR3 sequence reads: CAIRTDAGSYNEQFF. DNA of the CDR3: TGTGCCATCAGGACCGACGCAGGCTCCTACAATGAGCAGTTCTTC.

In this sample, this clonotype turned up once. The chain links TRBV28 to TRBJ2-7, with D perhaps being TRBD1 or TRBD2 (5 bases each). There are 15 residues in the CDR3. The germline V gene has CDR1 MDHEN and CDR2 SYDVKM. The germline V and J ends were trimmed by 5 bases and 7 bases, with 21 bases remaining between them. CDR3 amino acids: CASSPHGTQAREQYF. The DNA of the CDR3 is TGTGCCAGCAGTCCCCACGGGACGCAGGCTCGGGAGCAGTACTTC. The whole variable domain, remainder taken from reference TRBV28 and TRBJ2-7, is DVKVTQSSRYLVKRTGEKVFLECVQDMDHENMFWYRQDPGLGLRLIYFSYDVKMKEKGDIPEGYSVSREKKERFSLILESASTNQTSMYLCASSPHGTQAREQYFGPGTRLTVT.

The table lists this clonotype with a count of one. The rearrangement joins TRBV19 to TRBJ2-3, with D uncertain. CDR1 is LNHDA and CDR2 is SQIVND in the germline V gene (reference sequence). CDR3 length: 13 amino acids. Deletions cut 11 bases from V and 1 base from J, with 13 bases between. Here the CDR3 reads CASKLLGTDTQYF. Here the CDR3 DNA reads TGTGCCTCTAAACTCTTAGGCACAGATACGCAGTATTTT.

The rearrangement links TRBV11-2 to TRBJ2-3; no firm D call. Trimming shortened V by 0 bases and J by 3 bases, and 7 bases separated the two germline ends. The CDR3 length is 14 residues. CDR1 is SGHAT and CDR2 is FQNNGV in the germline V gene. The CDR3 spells CASSLDMLTDTQYF. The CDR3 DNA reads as TGTGCCAGCAGCTTAGATATGCTGACAGATACGCAGTATTTT.

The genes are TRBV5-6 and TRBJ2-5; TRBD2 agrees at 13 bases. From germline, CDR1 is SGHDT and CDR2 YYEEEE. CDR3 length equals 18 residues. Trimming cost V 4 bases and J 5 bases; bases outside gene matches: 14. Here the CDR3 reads CASSGGTSGALPWETQYF. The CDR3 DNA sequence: TGTGCCAGCAGCGGGGGGACTAGCGGGGCCCTCCCCTGGGAGACCCAGTACTTC.

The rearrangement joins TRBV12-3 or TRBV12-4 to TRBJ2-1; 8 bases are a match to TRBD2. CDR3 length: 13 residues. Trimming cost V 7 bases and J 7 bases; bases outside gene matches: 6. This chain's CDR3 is CASKAGGTNEQFF. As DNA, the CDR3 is TGTGCCAGCAAGGCGGGGGGAACTAATGAGCAGTTCTTC.

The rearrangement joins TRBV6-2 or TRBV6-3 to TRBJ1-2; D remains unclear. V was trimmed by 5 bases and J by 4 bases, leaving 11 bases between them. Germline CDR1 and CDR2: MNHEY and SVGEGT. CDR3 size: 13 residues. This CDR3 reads CASSTDIPYGYTF. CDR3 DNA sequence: TGTGCCAGCAGTACCGACATACCCTATGGCTACACCTTC.

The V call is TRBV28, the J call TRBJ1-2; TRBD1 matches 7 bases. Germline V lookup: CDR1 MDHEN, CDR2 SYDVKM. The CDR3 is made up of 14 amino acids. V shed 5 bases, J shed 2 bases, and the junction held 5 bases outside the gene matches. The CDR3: CASSQDRANYGYTF. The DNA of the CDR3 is TGTGCCAGCAGTCAAGACAGGGCCAACTATGGCTACACCTTC.

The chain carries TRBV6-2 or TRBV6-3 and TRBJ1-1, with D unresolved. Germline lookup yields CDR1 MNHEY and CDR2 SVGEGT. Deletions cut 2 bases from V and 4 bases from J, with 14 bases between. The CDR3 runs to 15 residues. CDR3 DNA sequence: TGTGCCAGCAGTTACCTAGCCGGCGGGAGCACTGAAGCTTTCTTT. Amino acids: CASSYLAGGSTEAFF.

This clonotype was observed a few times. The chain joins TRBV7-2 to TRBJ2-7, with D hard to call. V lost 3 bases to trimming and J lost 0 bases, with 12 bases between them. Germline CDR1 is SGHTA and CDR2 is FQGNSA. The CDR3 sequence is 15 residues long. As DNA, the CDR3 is TGTGCCAGCAGCTTCAACGGGCTTAGCTCCTACGAGCAGTACTTC. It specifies CASSFNGLSSYEQYF.

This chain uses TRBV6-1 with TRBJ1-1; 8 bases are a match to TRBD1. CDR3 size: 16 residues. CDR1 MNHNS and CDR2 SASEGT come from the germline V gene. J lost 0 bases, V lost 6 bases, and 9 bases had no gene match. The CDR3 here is CASSYWAGGLNTEAFF. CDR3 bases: TGTGCCAGCAGCTACTGGGCAGGGGGCTTGAACACTGAAGCTTTCTTT.